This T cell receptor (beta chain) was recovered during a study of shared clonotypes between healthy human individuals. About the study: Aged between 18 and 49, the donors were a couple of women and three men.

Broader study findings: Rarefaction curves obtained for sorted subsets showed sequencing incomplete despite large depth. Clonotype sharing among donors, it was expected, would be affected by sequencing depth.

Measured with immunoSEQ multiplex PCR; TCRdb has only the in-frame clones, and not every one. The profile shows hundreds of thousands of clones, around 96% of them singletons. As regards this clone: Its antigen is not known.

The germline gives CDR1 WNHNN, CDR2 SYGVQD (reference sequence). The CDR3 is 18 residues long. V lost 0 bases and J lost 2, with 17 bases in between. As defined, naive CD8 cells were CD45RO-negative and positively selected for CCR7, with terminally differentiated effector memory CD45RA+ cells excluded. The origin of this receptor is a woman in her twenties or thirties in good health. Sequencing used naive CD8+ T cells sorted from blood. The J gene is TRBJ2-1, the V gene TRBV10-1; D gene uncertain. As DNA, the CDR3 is TGCGCCAGCAGTGAGTCGCTGACACGGCATTCCCCCTACAATGAGCAGTTCTTC. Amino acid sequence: CASSESLTRHSPYNEQFF.